A single sample gave rise to the 27 T cell receptor beta chains below, sequenced in a study of shared clonotypes between healthy human individuals. Profiling relied on immunoSEQ multiplex PCR, and the TCRdb table lists in-frame clones only, not all of them. The profile shows under 550,000 clones, around 96% of them singletons. The sample was naive CD4+ T cells sorted from blood. The subset was: CD45RA+ positively selected. The receptor source for this set is a woman in her 30s in good health.

This chain uses TRBV11-2 with TRBJ2-5; TRBD2 aligns across 11 bases. CDR1 and CDR2 from the germline V gene are SGHAT and FQNNGV. This CDR3 is 14 amino acids long. V trimming: 5 bases; J trimming: 7 bases; junction bases outside the gene matches: 6. This CDR3 reads CASSTGLAGTTQYF. CDR3 in DNA: TGTGCCAGCAGCACCGGACTAGCGGGTACGACCCAGTACTTC. The variable domain in full, with the rest retrieved from reference TRBV11-2 and TRBJ2-5, is EAGVAQSPRYKIIEKRQSVAFWCNPISGHATLYWYQQILGQGPKLLIQFQNNGVVDDSQLPKDRFSAERLKGVDSTLKIQPAKLEDSAVYLCASSTGLAGTTQYFGPGTRLLVL.

V and J are TRBV4-1 and TRBJ2-4; possibly TRBD1 or TRBD2 for D (5 bases each). The CDR3 runs to 15 residues. The V gene lost 3 bases and the J gene lost 1 base, with 10 bases spanning the gap. CDR1 is MGHRA and CDR2 is YSYEKL in the germline V gene. This CDR3 is CASSHGAMAKNIQYF. CDR3 bases: TGCGCCAGCAGCCACGGGGCCATGGCCAAAAACATTCAGTACTTC.

This sequence joins TRBV5-1 and TRBJ2-1, with D possibly being TRBD1 (5 bases). The CDR3 spans 15 residues. V shed 1 base and J shed 6 bases, with 14 bases lying between them. The germline CDR1 and CDR2 sequences are SGHRS and YFSETQ. DNA for the CDR3: TGCGCCAGCAGCTTGCTAGGACAAACAGGCAATGAGCAGTTCTTC. It translates to CASSLLGQTGNEQFF. Filled out from reference TRBV5-1 and TRBJ2-1, the complete variable domain reads KAGVTQTPRYLIKTRGQQVTLSCSPISGHRSVSWYQQTPGQGLQFLFEYFSETQRNKGNFPGRFSGRQFSNSRSEMNVSTLELGDSALYLCASSLLGQTGNEQFFGPGTRLTVL.

The gene calls are TRBV11-3 and TRBJ1-1; TRBD1 matches 7 bases. The V segment lost 4 bases and the J segment 7 bases; nucleotides outside the gene matches: 6. Germline V lookup: CDR1 SGHNT, CDR2 YENEEA. The CDR3 is made up of 13 amino acids. The CDR3 loop is CASSSRTGYEAFF. The CDR3 DNA reads TGTGCCAGCAGCTCGAGGACAGGCTATGAAGCTTTCTTT.

This clone was recorded only once. The chain joins TRBV6-5 to TRBJ2-5, with D unresolved. The germline V gene encodes CDR1 MNHEY and CDR2 SVGAGI. The CDR3 is 15 residues long. V was trimmed by 0 bases and J by 0 bases, leaving 8 bases between them. The CDR3 DNA reads as TGTGCCAGCAGTTACTCCGGAGTAAACCAAGAGACCCAGTACTTC. Translated: CASSYSGVNQETQYF.

The chain combines TRBV6-1 with TRBJ2-7; D is perhaps TRBD1 (6 bases). This CDR3 contains 15 residues. V dropped 1 base and J dropped 4 bases, with 14 bases sitting between them. Germline CDR1 reads MNHNS; CDR2 reads SASEGT. The chain's CDR3 is CASSEGGTKNYEQYF. In nucleotides, the CDR3 is TGTGCCAGCAGTGAAGGGGGGACAAAAAATTACGAGCAGTACTTC.

J is TRBJ1-1 and V is TRBV5-6, with a weak D call TRBD1 (6 bases). Germline V CDR1 and CDR2: SGHDT, YYEEEE. The CDR3 contains 12 residues. V lost 5 bases and J lost 5, with 10 bases in between. The CDR3 spells CASSRRGTEAFF. DNA for the CDR3: TGTGCCAGCAGTAGGAGGGGGACTGAAGCTTTCTTT.

The chain carries TRBV5-6 and TRBJ2-7, with no clear D. The V and J ends lost 2 bases and 0 bases respectively, with 9 bases between them. The CDR3 runs 14 residues. The germline gives CDR1 SGHDT, CDR2 YYEEEE. The chain's CDR3 is CASSLRPSSYEQYF. CDR3 coding DNA: TGTGCCAGCAGCTTAAGACCCAGCTCCTACGAGCAGTACTTC.

CDR3 DNA sequence: TGTGCCAGCAGCTCCCTGGTGGACAGCTCTGAAGCTTTCTTT. Residues: CASSSLVDSSEAFF. The genes are TRBV7-8 and TRBJ1-1, with D tentatively TRBD1 (6 bases). V lost 4 bases to trimming and J lost 6 bases, with 15 bases between them. This CDR3 has 14 residues. Per germline, CDR1 SGHVS and CDR2 FQNEAQ.

The CDR3 DNA reads TGTGCCAGCAGCCCAGGCTACTATGGCTACACCTTC. It encodes CASSPGYYGYTF. The gene calls are TRBV5-8 and TRBJ1-2; D is unresolved. CDR1 and CDR2 from the germline V gene are SGHTS and YDEGEE. The CDR3 runs 12 residues. V dropped 4 bases and J dropped 3 bases, with 7 bases sitting between them.

DNA of the CDR3: TGTGCCAGCAGCTTGGCAACTGGTAAGGGGTACGAGCAGTACTTC. It is translated as CASSLATGKGYEQYF. The chain employs TRBV5-4 and TRBJ2-5; perhaps TRBD1 as D (5 bases). The better agreement between TRBJ2-7 and the DNA end casts doubt on the J call. This CDR3 is 15 amino acids long. Germline CDR1 SGHNT, CDR2 YYREEE (reference sequence).

The CDR3 is CSGTGSRETQYF. Written as DNA, the CDR3 is TGCAGCGGAACAGGGTCCAGGGAGACCCAGTACTTC. This chain joins TRBV29-1 and TRBJ2-5; D is possibly TRBD1 (6 bases). The ends were cut back, 7 bases at V and 5 bases at J, with 14 bases in the middle. The CDR3 sequence is 12 residues long. Germline V gene sequence: CDR1 SQVTM, CDR2 ANQGSEA.

This chain connects TRBV7-6 to TRBJ1-5; perhaps TRBD1 as D (5 bases). The CDR3 covers 14 residues. Per germline, CDR1 SGHVS and CDR2 FNYEAQ. The V end was cut by 1 base, the J end by 10 bases, with 14 bases between. CDR3 sequence: CASSLEQGGFPQHF. The CDR3 nucleotides read TGTGCCAGCAGCTTAGAGCAGGGCGGTTTTCCCCAGCATTTT.

The CDR3 DNA reads as TGCACCAGCAGCCACCTGGGGGGTAGGAGGACTAGCGGGAAGACAGATACGCAGTATTTT. This encodes CTSSHLGGRRTSGKTDTQYF. The chain has TRBV1 and TRBJ2-3; the table calls TRBD2, which could not be checked here. TRBV1 is termed a pseudogene. The CDR3 runs 20 residues.

V gene TRBV28 combines with J gene TRBJ2-5; 15 nucleotides match TRBD2. V dropped 7 bases and J dropped 7; count of bases not matched to a gene: 22. Germline loops: CDR1 MDHEN, CDR2 SYDVKM. The CDR3 sequence is 20 residues long. CDR3 coding DNA: TGTGCCAGCATTTCGTTTTTCCGGACTAGCGGGAGGGGTGATGGCGTGACCCAGTACTTC. It yields the protein CASISFFRTSGRGDGVTQYF.

V usage is TRBV19 and J usage is TRBJ2-1, with TRBD1 identical over 8 bases. The CDR3 is 13 amino acids. CDR1 is LNHDA and CDR2 is SQIVND in the germline V gene (reference sequence). J lost 7 bases, V lost 8 bases, and 7 bases had no gene match. Here the CDR3 reads CASGSRQGNEQFF. CDR3 nucleotides: TGTGCCAGTGGTAGCCGACAGGGGAATGAGCAGTTCTTC.

CDR3 region: CASSPTALVAATDTQYF. Written as DNA, the CDR3 is TGTGCCAGCAGCCCCACCGCCCTAGTTGCAGCCACAGATACGCAGTATTTT. The chain has TRBV7-2 and TRBJ2-3; no reliable D call. Germline V gene data show CDR1 as SGHTA and CDR2 as FQGNSA. V dropped 5 bases and J dropped 2 bases, with 20 bases sitting between them. This CDR3 comprises 17 residues.

V and J are TRBV7-2 and TRBJ1-5, with 7 bases lining up with TRBD1. V shed 5 bases and J 6 bases; nucleotides not matched to a gene: 7. This CDR3 contains 14 residues. Per the germline V gene, CDR1 is SGHTA and CDR2 is FQGNSA. The CDR3 DNA follows: TGTGCCAGCAGCGTGGGACAGCGTCCTCAGCCCCAGCATTTT. Translating it yields CASSVGQRPQPQHF. The full variable domain, with the rest looked up from reference TRBV7-2 and TRBJ1-5, is GAGVSQSPSNKVTEKGKDVELRCDPISGHTALYWYRQSLGQGLEFLIYFQGNSAPDKSGLPSDRFSAERTGGSVSTLTIQRTQQEDSAVYLCASSVGQRPQPQHFGDGTRLSIL.

The CDR3 DNA follows: TGTGCCTGGGCTAAACCGGGTAGGGGCACAGATACGCAGTATTTT. This codes for CAWAKPGRGTDTQYF. The rearrangement uses TRBV30 and TRBJ2-3; D unresolved. The CDR3 is 15 amino acids. Germline V lookup: CDR1 GTSNPN, CDR2 SVGIG (reference sequence). The germline V and J ends were trimmed by 5 bases and 1 base, with 16 bases remaining between them.

CDR3 DNA: TGTGCCAGCAGACCCCGTGTAGGGTCGGGCGAGCAGTACTTC. As protein: CASRPRVGSGEQYF. The V and J genes are TRBV2 and TRBJ2-7; D is uncertain. V dropped 6 bases and J dropped 6 bases, with 18 bases sitting between them. The CDR3 spans 14 residues. Looked up from germline, CDR1 is SNHLY and CDR2 is FYNNEI.

The chain combines TRBV7-2 with TRBJ2-2; 7 bases align to TRBD2. This CDR3 region has 17 residues. Losses at the gene ends were 8 bases for V and 2 bases for J; bases not matched to a gene: 14. From germline, CDR1 is SGHTA and CDR2 FQGNSA. The CDR3 DNA reads as TGTGCCAGCGGGCTAGGGGTGCGGGAGATTAACACCGGGGAGCTGTTTTTT. Translated: CASGLGVREINTGELFF.

This clone was detected a few times. This rearrangement joins TRBV28 to TRBJ1-2, with a possible D match to TRBD1 (5 bases). V was pared by 5 bases and J by 4 bases, with 8 bases between. The CDR3 length is 12 residues. CDR1 is MDHEN and CDR2 is SYDVKM in the germline V gene. CDR3 residues: CASSHDSYGYTF. The CDR3, as DNA: TGTGCCAGCAGTCACGACAGCTATGGCTACACCTTC.

The chain joins TRBV7-9 to TRBJ2-7; 11 bases fit TRBD2. Germline V lookup: CDR1 SEHNR, CDR2 FQNEAQ (reference sequence). Trimming cost V 5 bases and J 4 bases; bases outside gene matches: 4. The CDR3 runs to 14 residues. CDR3 in amino acids: CASSLLAGVYEQYF. The DNA for the CDR3 is TGTGCCAGCAGCCTACTAGCGGGAGTTTACGAGCAGTACTTC.

The genes are TRBV7-6 and TRBJ2-1, with TRBD2 matching 8 bases. J lost 3 bases, V lost 5 bases, and 9 bases had no gene match. In germline, CDR1 is SGHVS, CDR2 FNYEAQ. CDR3 length: 16 amino acids. The CDR3 loop is CASSRQVAGNYNEQFF. The DNA of the CDR3 is TGTGCCAGCAGCCGACAAGTAGCGGGAAACTACAATGAGCAGTTCTTC.

A single count supports this clone. This chain uses TRBV5-1 with TRBJ2-2, with 9 bases matching TRBD2. The V gene end was trimmed by 4 bases and the J gene end by 1 base; junction bases not matched to a gene: 2. This CDR3 spans 15 amino acids. Germline V gene data show CDR1 as SGHRS and CDR2 as YFSETQ. This chain's CDR3 is CASSQREVNTGELFF. CDR3 coding DNA: TGCGCCAGCAGCCAGCGGGAGGTGAACACCGGGGAGCTGTTTTTT.

A word on this clone: Other DNA sequences in the sample encode the same CDR3. The J gene is TRBJ2-7, the V gene TRBV28; D perhaps matches TRBD2 (5 bases). Germline V gives CDR1 MDHEN, CDR2 SYDVKM. The CDR3 covers 13 residues. V was clipped by 6 bases and J by 0 bases, with 9 bases between them. The CDR3, as DNA: TGTGCCAGCAGCCTTGGAGGCTCCTACGAGCAGTACTTC. It codes for CASSLGGSYEQYF.

The chain joins TRBV2 to TRBJ1-5; a weak D match, TRBD1 (5 bases). Deletions cut 8 bases from V and 5 bases from J, with 13 bases between. The V gene's germline CDR1 is SNHLY and CDR2 FYNNEI. This CDR3 contains 13 residues. The CDR3 protein is CASQSQGDQPQHF. The DNA of the CDR3 is TGTGCCAGCCAAAGTCAGGGTGATCAGCCCCAGCATTTT.